These T cell receptor beta chains were read from a single sample in a study of PD-1 blockade in classical Hodgkin lymphoma. This table comes from immunoSEQ multiplex PCR, and its TCRdb copy is limited to in-frame clones, with some not included. This sample has 20,000 to 30,000 clones, with around 81% found just once. Specimen: peripheral blood mononuclear cells (PBMCs), collected before the second cycle of nivolumab. The receptors stem from a human donor with classical Hodgkin lymphoma. CDR3s include the opening cysteine and the closing phenylalanine or tryptophan. Fields, in order: clone size, V gene, J gene, CDR3 length, D gene, CDR3 protein, CDR3 DNA. The D gene is left open where the match is weak. Some rows have no size entry. The others give once, few or many, or a class for an expanded clone.

clone_size: .
v_call: TRBV7-9
j_call: TRBJ1-1
cdr3_length: 13
d_call: .
cdr3_aa: CASSLGQENEAFF
cdr3_nt: TGTGCCAGCAGCTTAGGACAGGAAAATGAAGCTTTCTTT

clone_size: once
v_call: TRBV10-3
j_call: TRBJ1-5
cdr3_length: 16
d_call: TRBD1
cdr3_aa: CAISDSVDRATQPQHF
cdr3_nt: TGTGCCATCAGTGACTCCGTGGACAGGGCTACTCAGCCCCAGCATTTT

clone_size: once
v_call: TRBV5-1
j_call: TRBJ2-3
cdr3_length: 14
d_call: .
cdr3_aa: CASSSETSTDTQYF
cdr3_nt: TGCGCCAGCAGCTCTGAGACTAGCACAGATACGCAGTATTTT

clone_size: .
v_call: TRBV4-2
j_call: TRBJ2-1
cdr3_length: 18
d_call: TRBD2
cdr3_aa: CASSQGTSGRSSYNEQFF
cdr3_nt: TGTGCCAGCAGCCAAGGGACTAGCGGGAGGAGCTCCTACAATGAGCAGTTCTTC

clone_size: .
v_call: TRBV29-1
j_call: TRBJ2-2
cdr3_length: 12
d_call: .
cdr3_aa: CSVSENTGELFF
cdr3_nt: TGCAGCGTTTCGGAGAACACCGGGGAGCTGTTTTTT

clone_size: .
v_call: TRBV7-9
j_call: TRBJ2-7
cdr3_length: 15
d_call: .
cdr3_aa: CASSPRQGRSYEQYF
cdr3_nt: TGTGCCAGCAGCCCTCGACAAGGAAGATCCTACGAGCAGTACTTC

clone_size: .
v_call: TRBV30
j_call: TRBJ2-2
cdr3_length: 15
d_call: TRBD2
cdr3_aa: CAAPGSGGPPGELFF
cdr3_nt: TGTGCCGCCCCGGGGAGCGGGGGACCCCCCGGGGAGCTGTTTTTT

clone_size: .
v_call: TRBV10-3
j_call: TRBJ2-7
cdr3_length: 11
d_call: .
cdr3_aa: CAISEGNEQYF
cdr3_nt: TGTGCCATCAGTGAGGGGAACGAGCAGTACTTC

clone_size: .
v_call: TRBV2
j_call: TRBJ2-3
cdr3_length: 13
d_call: .
cdr3_aa: CASRADNTDTQYF
cdr3_nt: TGTGCCAGCAGAGCCGACAACACAGATACGCAGTATTTT

clone_size: .
v_call: TRBV2
j_call: TRBJ2-7
cdr3_length: 14
d_call: .
cdr3_aa: CASTRDFSSYEQYF
cdr3_nt: TGTGCCAGCACCAGGGACTTTAGCTCCTACGAGCAGTACTTC

clone_size: .
v_call: TRBV29-1
j_call: TRBJ2-5
cdr3_length: 12
d_call: .
cdr3_aa: CSVAGFQETQYF
cdr3_nt: TGCAGTGTGGCAGGCTTCCAAGAGACCCAGTACTTC

clone_size: .
v_call: TRBV30
j_call: TRBJ2-5
cdr3_length: 13
d_call: .
cdr3_aa: CGMRGGPQETQYF
cdr3_nt: TGTGGTATGAGGGGGGGACCACAAGAGACCCAGTACTTC

clone_size: .
v_call: TRBV19
j_call: TRBJ1-6
cdr3_length: 15
d_call: TRBD1
cdr3_aa: CASSTTGIYNSPLHF
cdr3_nt: TGTGCCAGTAGTACGACAGGGATCTATAATTCACCCCTCCACTTT

clone_size: .
v_call: TRBV30
j_call: TRBJ2-1
cdr3_length: 15
d_call: TRBD2
cdr3_aa: CAWSRTSGAYNEQFF
cdr3_nt: TGTGCCTGGAGCCGGACTAGCGGGGCCTACAATGAGCAGTTCTTC

clone_size: .
v_call: TRBV7-9
j_call: TRBJ2-5
cdr3_length: 13
d_call: .
cdr3_aa: CASSLLARETQYF
cdr3_nt: TGTGCCAGCAGCTTACTAGCGCGGGAGACCCAGTACTTC

clone_size: .
v_call: TRBV29-1
j_call: TRBJ2-1
cdr3_length: 14
d_call: .
cdr3_aa: CSVDRDSSYNEQFF
cdr3_nt: TGCAGCGTTGACCGCGATAGCTCCTACAATGAGCAGTTCTTC

clone_size: .
v_call: TRBV30
j_call: TRBJ2-2
cdr3_length: 14
d_call: TRBD2
cdr3_aa: CAWSNPGGTGELFF
cdr3_nt: TGTGCCTGGAGTAACCCGGGGGGCACCGGGGAGCTGTTTTTT

clone_size: .
v_call: TRBV6-1
j_call: TRBJ1-4
cdr3_length: 12
d_call: .
cdr3_aa: CASSGRDEKLFF
cdr3_nt: TGTGCCAGCAGTGGCAGGGATGAAAAACTGTTTTTT

clone_size: .
v_call: TRBV30
j_call: TRBJ1-2
cdr3_length: 13
d_call: .
cdr3_aa: CAWTGLANYGYTF
cdr3_nt: TGTGCCTGGACTGGCCTGGCTAACTATGGCTACACCTTC

clone_size: once
v_call: TRBV5-4
j_call: TRBJ2-5
cdr3_length: 17
d_call: .
cdr3_aa: CASSQGMRTAEQETQYF
cdr3_nt: TGTGCCAGCAGTCAGGGGATGAGGACGGCCGAACAAGAGACCCAGTACTTC

clone_size: .
v_call: TRBV2
j_call: TRBJ2-5
cdr3_length: 14
d_call: TRBD2
cdr3_aa: CASSVERGGETQYF
cdr3_nt: TGTGCCAGCAGTGTGGAGCGGGGGGGAGAGACCCAGTACTTC

clone_size: .
v_call: TRBV30
j_call: TRBJ1-5
cdr3_length: 14
d_call: .
cdr3_aa: CAWSLGYSNQPQHF
cdr3_nt: TGTGCCTGGAGTCTCGGTTATAGCAATCAGCCCCAGCATTTT

clone_size: .
v_call: TRBV28
j_call: TRBJ2-7
cdr3_length: 17
d_call: .
cdr3_aa: CASSPAVRGGAPYEQYF
cdr3_nt: TGTGCCAGCAGTCCCGCCGTCAGGGGGGGAGCCCCCTACGAGCAGTACTTC

clone_size: .
v_call: TRBV6-5
j_call: TRBJ2-7
cdr3_length: 15
d_call: TRBD2
cdr3_aa: CASSLFGTSAYEQYF
cdr3_nt: TGTGCCAGCAGCTTGTTCGGGACTAGCGCCTACGAGCAGTACTTC

clone_size: .
v_call: TRBV11-2
j_call: TRBJ2-7
cdr3_length: 15
d_call: TRBD2
cdr3_aa: CASSPAGVPSYEQYF
cdr3_nt: TGTGCCAGCAGCCCGGCGGGGGTACCCTCCTACGAGCAGTACTTC

clone_size: few
v_call: TRBV6-1
j_call: TRBJ1-2
cdr3_length: 13
d_call: TRBD1
cdr3_aa: CASRQGTGDGYTF
cdr3_nt: TGTGCCAGCCGACAAGGGACAGGGGATGGCTACACCTTC

clone_size: few
v_call: TRBV13
j_call: TRBJ1-5
cdr3_length: 15
d_call: TRBD1
cdr3_aa: CASSFRTGGYQPQHF
cdr3_nt: TGTGCCAGCAGCTTCCGGACAGGGGGTTATCAGCCCCAGCATTTT

clone_size: .
v_call: TRBV13
j_call: TRBJ1-1
cdr3_length: 12
d_call: .
cdr3_aa: CASRGANAEAFF
cdr3_nt: TGTGCCAGCAGGGGGGCGAACGCTGAAGCTTTCTTT

clone_size: .
v_call: TRBV30
j_call: TRBJ2-3
cdr3_length: 13
d_call: .
cdr3_aa: CAWSAYPGPAQYF
cdr3_nt: TGTGCCTGGAGCGCCTACCCCGGACCGGCGCAGTATTTT

clone_size: .
v_call: TRBV5-1
j_call: TRBJ2-1
cdr3_length: 16
d_call: .
cdr3_aa: CASSSIGWVVENEQFF
cdr3_nt: TGCGCCAGCAGCTCGATCGGCTGGGTAGTTGAGAATGAGCAGTTCTTC

clone_size: .
v_call: TRBV11-3
j_call: TRBJ2-7
cdr3_length: 14
d_call: .
cdr3_aa: CASSLQGSLGEQYF
cdr3_nt: TGTGCCAGCAGCTTACAGGGATCGTTGGGCGAGCAGTACTTC

clone_size: medium-sized
v_call: TRBV19
j_call: TRBJ2-1
cdr3_length: 18
d_call: TRBD1
cdr3_aa: CASSIGPPDRGPYNEQFF
cdr3_nt: TGTGCCAGTAGTATAGGACCCCCGGACAGGGGCCCCTACAATGAGCAGTTCTTC

clone_size: .
v_call: TRBV18
j_call: TRBJ2-3
cdr3_length: 14
d_call: .
cdr3_aa: CASSPPEFTDTQYF
cdr3_nt: TGTGCCAGCTCACCACCGGAGTTTACAGATACGCAGTATTTT

clone_size: .
v_call: TRBV2
j_call: TRBJ1-1
cdr3_length: 17
d_call: TRBD1
cdr3_aa: CASSYARDRGLNTEAFF
cdr3_nt: TGTGCCAGCAGCTACGCTCGGGACAGGGGGCTGAACACTGAAGCTTTCTTT

clone_size: .
v_call: TRBV27
j_call: TRBJ2-6
cdr3_length: 12
d_call: .
cdr3_aa: CASTSGANVLTF
cdr3_nt: TGTGCCAGCACCTCTGGGGCCAACGTCCTGACTTTC

clone_size: few
v_call: TRBV7-8
j_call: TRBJ1-1
cdr3_length: 14
d_call: .
cdr3_aa: CASPPLTGTPEAFF
cdr3_nt: TGTGCCAGCCCTCCCCTGACAGGAACCCCTGAAGCTTTCTTT

clone_size: .
v_call: TRBV9
j_call: TRBJ2-5
cdr3_length: 17
d_call: .
cdr3_aa: CASSVSSGSASGETQYF
cdr3_nt: TGTGCCAGCAGCGTGTCGAGCGGGTCTGCCTCAGGGGAGACCCAGTACTTC

clone_size: once
v_call: TRBV6-5
j_call: TRBJ1-2
cdr3_length: 13
d_call: TRBD1
cdr3_aa: CASSMTGNYGYTF
cdr3_nt: TGTGCCAGCAGTATGACAGGGAACTATGGCTACACCTTC

clone_size: few
v_call: TRBV19
j_call: TRBJ2-2
cdr3_length: 16
d_call: TRBD1
cdr3_aa: CASSIGTGGGAGELFF
cdr3_nt: TGTGCCAGTAGTATTGGGACAGGGGGAGGGGCCGGGGAGCTGTTTTTT

clone_size: .
v_call: TRBV19
j_call: TRBJ1-5
cdr3_length: 15
d_call: TRBD1
cdr3_aa: CASSGGQGASQPQHF
cdr3_nt: TGTGCCAGTAGTGGGGGACAGGGGGCGAGTCAGCCCCAGCATTTT

clone_size: .
v_call: TRBV7-9
j_call: TRBJ2-7
cdr3_length: 13
d_call: .
cdr3_aa: CASSLAGTLEQYF
cdr3_nt: TGTGCCAGCAGCTTAGCCGGGACCCTCGAGCAGTACTTC

clone_size: once
v_call: TRBV30
j_call: TRBJ2-4
cdr3_length: 13
d_call: .
cdr3_aa: CAWSSRGRSIQYF
cdr3_nt: TGTGCCTGGAGTAGCAGGGGTCGGAGCATTCAGTACTTC

clone_size: medium-sized
v_call: TRBV30
j_call: TRBJ1-1
cdr3_length: 12
d_call: .
cdr3_aa: CAWSPHLLEAFF
cdr3_nt: TGTGCCTGGAGTCCACACCTGTTAGAAGCTTTCTTT

clone_size: .
v_call: TRBV5-1
j_call: TRBJ1-3
cdr3_length: 15
d_call: .
cdr3_aa: CASRDRESLGNTIYF
cdr3_nt: TGCGCCAGCAGGGACAGAGAATCTCTTGGAAACACCATATATTTT

clone_size: .
v_call: TRBV15
j_call: TRBJ1-1
cdr3_length: 15
d_call: .
cdr3_aa: CATSARLAVNTEAFF
cdr3_nt: TGTGCCACCAGCGCACGTTTGGCGGTGAACACTGAAGCTTTCTTT

clone_size: few
v_call: TRBV30
j_call: TRBJ1-2
cdr3_length: 15
d_call: .
cdr3_aa: CAWRGLRGSSYGYTF
cdr3_nt: TGTGCCTGGAGGGGCCTCAGGGGCTCTAGCTATGGCTACACCTTC

clone_size: .
v_call: TRBV2
j_call: TRBJ1-5
cdr3_length: 15
d_call: TRBD1
cdr3_aa: CASSRDRGQGQPQHF
cdr3_nt: TGTGCCAGCAGTCGGGACAGGGGGCAGGGTCAGCCCCAGCATTTT

clone_size: .
v_call: TRBV7-8
j_call: TRBJ2-6
cdr3_length: 16
d_call: .
cdr3_aa: CASSSDGISGANVLTF
cdr3_nt: TGTGCCAGCAGCTCGGACGGAATCTCTGGGGCCAACGTCCTGACTTTC

clone_size: .
v_call: TRBV28
j_call: TRBJ2-7
cdr3_length: 14
d_call: .
cdr3_aa: CASRPHGASYEQYF
cdr3_nt: TGTGCCAGCAGGCCTCACGGGGCCTCCTACGAGCAGTACTTC

clone_size: few
v_call: TRBV5-1
j_call: TRBJ2-4
cdr3_length: 16
d_call: TRBD1
cdr3_aa: CASSPGMDRGKNIQYF
cdr3_nt: TGCGCCAGCAGCCCCGGGATGGACAGGGGCAAAAACATTCAGTACTTC

clone_size: .
v_call: TRBV30
j_call: TRBJ2-3
cdr3_length: 13
d_call: .
cdr3_aa: CAWSVKGGDTQYF
cdr3_nt: TGTGCCTGGAGTGTAAAGGGAGGAGATACGCAGTATTTT

clone_size: .
v_call: TRBV6-5
j_call: TRBJ1-1
cdr3_length: 11
d_call: .
cdr3_aa: CASSEALPAFF
cdr3_nt: TGTGCCAGCAGTGAAGCGCTTCCAGCTTTCTTT

clone_size: .
v_call: TRBV6-1
j_call: TRBJ2-7
cdr3_length: 12
d_call: .
cdr3_aa: CASSGQLYEQYF
cdr3_nt: TGTGCCAGCAGTGGACAGCTTTACGAGCAGTACTTC